This TCR beta chain comes out of a study of T cell responses to AZD1222 COVID-19 vaccine. The study, taken as a whole, reports: Baseline serology detected seropositivity in only five to seven AZD1222 recipients. Vaccine-associated CD4 TCRs ranged over spike, dominating at 160-218 and 743-854. The donor cohort was predominantly white British with a female majority, and clonal diversity may have been underestimated.

CDR1 is SGHVS, CDR2 FQNEAQ, per germline. V shed 2 bases and J shed 9 bases, with 14 bases lying between them. The CDR3 extends over 15 amino acids. Sequencing used immunoSEQ multiplex PCR; TCRdb keeps in-frame clones, though not all of them. The sample lists about 110,000 clones, around 90% occurring once. A word on this clone: Its antigen remains unidentified.

The source material was peripheral blood, sampled on day 0 of AZD1222 vaccination. This clonotype originated in an adult in good health. J is TRBJ1-6 and V is TRBV7-8; weak D call: TRBD1 (5 bases). CDR3 bases: TGTGCCAGCAGCTTAATTGCCCAGGGTGGTTCACCCCTCCACTTT. This encodes CASSLIAQGGSPLHF.